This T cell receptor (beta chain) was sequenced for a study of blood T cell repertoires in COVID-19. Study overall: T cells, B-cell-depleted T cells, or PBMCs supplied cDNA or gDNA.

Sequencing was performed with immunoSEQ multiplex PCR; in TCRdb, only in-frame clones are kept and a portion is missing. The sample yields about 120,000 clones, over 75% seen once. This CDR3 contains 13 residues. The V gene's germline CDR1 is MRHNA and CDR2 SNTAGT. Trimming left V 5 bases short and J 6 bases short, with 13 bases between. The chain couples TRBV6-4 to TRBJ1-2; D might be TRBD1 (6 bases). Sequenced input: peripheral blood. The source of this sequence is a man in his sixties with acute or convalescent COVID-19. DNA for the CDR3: TGTGCCAGCAGTTCCGTGCCAGGGGATGGCTACACCTTC. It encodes CASSSVPGDGYTF.